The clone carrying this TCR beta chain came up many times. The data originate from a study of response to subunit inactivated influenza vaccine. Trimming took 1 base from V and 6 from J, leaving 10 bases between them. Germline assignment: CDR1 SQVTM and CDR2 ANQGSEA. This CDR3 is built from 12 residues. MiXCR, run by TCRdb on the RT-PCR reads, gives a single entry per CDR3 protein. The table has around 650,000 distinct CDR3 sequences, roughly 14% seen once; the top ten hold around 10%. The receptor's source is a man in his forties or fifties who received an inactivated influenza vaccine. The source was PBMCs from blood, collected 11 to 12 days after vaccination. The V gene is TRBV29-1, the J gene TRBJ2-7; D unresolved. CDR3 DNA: TGCAGCGTTGAAGCTTCCCTTCGCGAGCAGTACTTC. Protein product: CSVEASLREQYF.